Below are 21 T cell receptor beta chains sequenced from a single sample in a study of molecular identifiers for immune sequencing clone quantification. TCRdb independently ran MiXCR on the PCR reads; one entry per CDR3 protein. The sample yields about 640,000 distinct CDR3 sequences, 20% seen once. The sequenced sample consisted of naive CD8+ T cells from blood, with Jurkat cell RNA spiked in. Subset defined: FACS-sorted CD8+CD4-CCR7+CD45RA+ naive T cells. The receptor source for this set is a human donor in good health. Some libraries in this study had Jurkat cell RNA spiked in.

This clonotype was counted ten times or more. J is TRBJ1-3 and V is TRBV6-5; no reliable D call. CDR3 length: 16 residues. The germline gives CDR1 MNHEY, CDR2 SVGAGI. V lost 0 bases and J lost 0, with 9 bases in between. DNA of the CDR3: TGTGCCAGCAGTTACTCTAGGACGGACTCTGGAAACACCATATATTTT. Translating it yields CASSYSRTDSGNTIYF.

This clonotype was seen many times. The DNA for the CDR3 is TGTGCCAGCAGTCCAACACAGGGGGTAACAACTGAAGCTTTCTTT. Protein: CASSPTQGVTTEAFF. This chain links TRBV12-3 or TRBV12-4 with TRBJ1-1; 8 nucleotides match TRBD1. With V trimmed by 5 bases and J by 5 bases, 10 bases remained unmatched. The CDR3 has 15 residues.

A remark on this clonotype: The conserved final phenylalanine or tryptophan is absent from the CDR3, which likely points to a read error. This chain joins TRBV19 and TRBJ1-2; TRBD1 might be the D (5 bases). This CDR3 has 14 residues. V was cut by 3 bases and J by 2 bases, with 10 bases left in between. The germline V gene encodes CDR1 LNHDA and CDR2 SQIVND (reference sequence). The CDR3 sequence is CASSIKAGNYGYTL. CDR3 sequence (DNA): TGTGCCAGTAGTATCAAAGCAGGGAACTATGGCTACACCCTC.

This chain joins TRBV2 and TRBJ1-5; no definite D call. Trimming took off 1 base at V and 3 bases at J, with 10 bases between the two ends. Germline assignment: CDR1 SNHLY and CDR2 FYNNEI. The CDR3 is made up of 15 amino acids. This CDR3 reads CASSEGVATNQPQHF. CDR3 nucleotide sequence: TGTGCCAGCAGTGAAGGGGTAGCAACCAATCAGCCCCAGCATTTT.

The rearrangement joins TRBV19 to TRBJ2-7, with no clear D. There are 15 residues in the CDR3. V lost 1 base and J 0 bases, leaving 10 bases between the germline ends. CDR1 is LNHDA, CDR2 SQIVND, per germline (reference sequence). The CDR3 here is CASSIAGGFSYEQYF. Here the CDR3 DNA reads TGTGCCAGTAGTATAGCGGGCGGTTTCTCCTACGAGCAGTACTTC.

This clonotype was seen ten or more times. The chain uses TRBV27 and TRBJ1-1, with no clear D. CDR3 length: 14 residues. The V end lost 2 bases, the J end lost 0 bases, and 7 bases lay between the germline ends. Germline V lookup: CDR1 MNHEY, CDR2 SMNVEV (reference sequence). CDR3 protein: CASSLRPLNTEAFF. The DNA of the CDR3 is TGTGCCAGCAGTTTAAGACCGCTGAACACTGAAGCTTTCTTT.

This clonotype came up many times. The J gene is TRBJ2-3, the V gene TRBV20-1; D is undetermined. Trimming stripped 2 bases from V and 1 base from J, with 13 bases between. CDR3 length equals 15 residues. Germline CDR1 is DFQATT and CDR2 is SNEGSKA (reference sequence). The CDR3 DNA sequence: TGCAGTGCTAGACCGTTCGAGGAGCGCACAGATACGCAGTATTTT. Its protein product is CSARPFEERTDTQYF.

This clonotype was seen many times. V usage is TRBV28 and J usage is TRBJ2-2; 7 nucleotides line up with TRBD2. Germline-derived CDR1 and CDR2 are MDHEN and SYDVKM. V shed 5 bases, J shed 2 bases, and the junction held 5 bases outside the gene matches. The CDR3 runs to 15 residues. Here the CDR3 reads CASSPREANTGELFF. CDR3 DNA: TGTGCCAGCAGTCCCCGGGAGGCTAACACCGGGGAGCTGTTTTTT.

This chain connects TRBV7-9 to TRBJ2-7; maybe TRBD2 (6 bases). The CDR3 has 14 amino acids. V was pared by 8 bases and J by 3 bases, with 17 bases between. CDR1 SEHNR and CDR2 FQNEAQ come from the germline V gene (reference sequence). The CDR3, as DNA: TGTGCCAGCGCAGGATCGGGGACTCACTACGAGCAGTACTTC. Translated: CASAGSGTHYEQYF.

In its sample, this clonotype was seen many times. The V call is TRBV29-1, the J call TRBJ2-3, with 8 bases that match TRBD1. CDR3 size: 14 residues. J was trimmed by 9 bases and V by 6 bases; bases with no gene match: 14. Germline V lookup: CDR1 SQVTM, CDR2 ANQGSEA. The DNA of the CDR3 is TGCAGCGTCCCCCCCGCCGGACAGGGAGGAACGCAGTATTTT. Amino acids: CSVPPAGQGGTQYF.

This clonotype was detected ten times or more. The chain employs TRBV7-9 and TRBJ1-4; no reliable D call. V was shortened by 3 bases and J by 7 bases, with 15 bases between the two germline ends. CDR1 and CDR2 from the germline V gene are SEHNR and FQNEAQ (reference sequence). This CDR3 region has 15 residues. Here the CDR3 reads CASSLSVSVGEKLFF. CDR3 coding DNA: TGTGCCAGCAGCTTGAGCGTCTCTGTAGGTGAAAAACTGTTTTTT.

As concerns this clonotype: One end of the junction does not line up with germline, which may come from a read error. The V gene is TRBV7-9, the J gene TRBJ2-2; 10 bases fit TRBD1. Germline CDR1 reads SEHNR; CDR2 reads FQNEAQ (reference sequence). CDR3 size: 15 residues. CDR3 region: CASPPRQGATEELFF. In DNA form, the CDR3 reads TGTGCCAGCCCCCCGAGACAGGGGGCCACCGAGGAGCTGTTTTTT.

This clonotype showed up just a few times. The rearrangement uses TRBV19 and TRBJ2-7; D might be TRBD1 (6 bases). The germline V gene has CDR1 LNHDA and CDR2 SQIVND (reference sequence). V lost 3 bases and J lost 5, with 14 bases in between. The CDR3 sequence is 14 residues long. Here the CDR3 reads CASSIGTGYNEQYF. In nucleotides, the CDR3 is TGTGCCAGTAGTATTGGTACAGGGTACAACGAGCAGTACTTC. Drawing the rest from reference TRBV19 and TRBJ2-7, the complete variable domain is DGGITQSPKYLFRKEGQNVTLSCEQNLNHDAMYWYRQDPGQGLRLIYYSQIVNDFQKGDIAEGYSVSREKKESFPLTVTSAQKNPTAFYLCASSIGTGYNEQYFGPGTRLTVT.

This clonotype was detected many times. The chain carries TRBV20-1 and TRBJ2-1, with TRBD1 identical over 8 bases. Unmatched junction bases numbered 8, after V lost 5 bases and J lost 2 bases. Germline CDR1 is DFQATT and CDR2 is SNEGSKA (reference sequence). The CDR3 totals 15 residues. The CDR3 DNA reads TGCAGTGCTCCCAAGGACAGGGACCCCTACAATGAGCAGTTCTTC. It is translated as CSAPKDRDPYNEQFF.

This clonotype was seen more than once but under ten times. The chain couples TRBV28 to TRBJ2-1, with D possibly TRBD2 on 5 matching bases. Trimming left V 2 bases short and J 5 bases short, with 16 bases between. Germline-derived CDR1 and CDR2 are MDHEN and SYDVKM. This CDR3 has 16 residues. The chain's CDR3 is CASSLGLAPGNNEQFF. CDR3 bases: TGTGCCAGCAGTTTAGGGCTAGCCCCGGGCAACAATGAGCAGTTCTTC.

This clonotype came up many times. CDR3 sequence (DNA): TGCAGTGCTAGTGCGCTAGCGGGAGTTCGCTACGAGCAGTACTTC. Translation: CSASALAGVRYEQYF. The rearrangement links TRBV20-1 to TRBJ2-7; 10 nucleotides match TRBD2. The CDR3 consists of 15 residues. The J segment lost 3 bases and the V segment lost 3 bases, leaving 8 bases of the junction unmatched. Germline CDR1 DFQATT, CDR2 SNEGSKA (reference sequence).

This clonotype was seen many times. The chain has TRBV4-1 and TRBJ1-5; D unresolved. Germline V CDR1 and CDR2: MGHRA, YSYEKL. The ends were cut back, 1 base at V and 1 base at J, with 11 bases in the middle. The CDR3 extends over 16 amino acids. The CDR3 DNA sequence: TGCGCCAGCAGCCAAGTTACTCCGGGGAGCAATCAGCCCCAGCATTTT. This translates into CASSQVTPGSNQPQHF.

Comments on this clonotype: This may come from a read error, since a much larger clone is one base off. This CDR3 is missing its conserved last phenylalanine or tryptophan, likely due to a read error. V is TRBV27 and J is TRBJ2-7; 9 nucleotides agree with TRBD2. Trimming at V came to 6 bases and at J to 3 bases, leaving 12 bases not matched to a gene. Germline loops: CDR1 MNHEY, CDR2 SMNVEV (reference sequence). There are 16 residues in the CDR3. CDR3 sequence reads: CASRTSGTSPYYEQYL. Here the CDR3 DNA reads TGTGCCAGCAGAACATCCGGGACTAGCCCATACTACGAGCAGTACCTC.

The sample holds many counts of this clonotype. This chain connects TRBV7-2 to TRBJ2-1, with TRBD2 identical over 13 bases. Per germline, CDR1 SGHTA and CDR2 FQGNSA. The CDR3 runs 18 residues. Germline trimming cut 1 base from V and 6 bases from J; bases unmatched to any gene: 9. The CDR3 spells CASSLVFGLAGVVNEQFF. The CDR3 DNA sequence: TGTGCCAGCAGCTTAGTTTTCGGACTAGCGGGAGTTGTCAATGAGCAGTTCTTC.

This clonotype was observed at least ten times. The chain employs TRBV7-9 and TRBJ2-5, with 11 bases that match TRBD1. Losses at the gene ends were 5 bases for V and 1 base for J; bases not matched to a gene: 6. The CDR3 runs to 16 residues. Germline V gene data show CDR1 as SEHNR and CDR2 as FQNEAQ (reference sequence). CDR3 region: CASSPGTGGSQETQYF. The CDR3 DNA reads as TGTGCCAGCAGCCCAGGGACAGGGGGGTCCCAAGAGACCCAGTACTTC.

This clonotype was seen ten or more times. V is TRBV20-1 and J is TRBJ1-6; D might be TRBD1 (5 bases). The length of the CDR3 is 18 residues. Germline-derived CDR1 and CDR2 are DFQATT and SNEGSKA (reference sequence). Trimming stripped 0 bases from V and 4 bases from J, with 19 bases between. The CDR3 region has the DNA TGCAGTGCTAGAGATCCCTTGGGGGTATCCCCTTATAATTCACCCCTCCACTTT. It specifies CSARDPLGVSPYNSPLHF.